This entry lists 14 T cell receptor beta chains sequenced from one sample in a study of T cell changes during pregnancy in multiple sclerosis. Measured with immunoSEQ multiplex PCR; TCRdb has only the in-frame clones, and not every one. The table includes more than 85,000 clones, 94% detected once. The sample here was peripheral blood, taken after pregnancy. Receptor source: a female donor in good health, enrolled as a control in a pregnancy study.

The V call is TRBV2, the J call TRBJ2-5; 10 nucleotides align to TRBD1. The J call is in doubt because the DNA end fits TRBJ2-7 better. CDR3 length: 16 amino acids. CDR1 and CDR2 from the germline V gene are SNHLY and FYNNEI. The chain's CDR3 is CASTNGQGVSSYEQYF. CDR3 DNA: TGTGCCAGCACCAACGGACAGGGGGTTAGCTCCTACGAGCAGTACTTC.

V usage is TRBV27 and J usage is TRBJ2-7, with TRBD1 identical over 7 bases. With V trimmed by 6 bases and J by 3 bases, 8 bases remained unmatched. The CDR3 runs 14 residues. The germline CDR1 and CDR2 sequences are MNHEY and SMNVEV (reference sequence). The CDR3, as DNA: TGTGCCAGCAGCCCGACAGGGCGCAACTACGAGCAGTACTTC. Its translation: CASSPTGRNYEQYF.

This clone was detected once. The chain recombines TRBV5-1 with TRBJ2-1; D is ambiguous. Per the germline V gene, CDR1 is SGHRS and CDR2 is YFSETQ. V dropped 4 bases and J dropped 0 bases, with 14 bases sitting between them. The length of the CDR3 is 16 residues. CDR3 residues: CASSATPLSSYNEQFF. The CDR3 region has the DNA TGCGCCAGCAGCGCCACTCCCTTGAGCTCCTACAATGAGCAGTTCTTC. Filled out from reference TRBV5-1 and TRBJ2-1, the complete variable domain reads KAGVTQTPRYLIKTRGQQVTLSCSPISGHRSVSWYQQTPGQGLQFLFEYFSETQRNKGNFPGRFSGRQFSNSRSEMNVSTLELGDSALYLCASSATPLSSYNEQFFGPGTRLTVL.

This chain uses TRBV5-1 with TRBJ2-2; D may be TRBD2 (6 bases). CDR1 is SGHRS, CDR2 YFSETQ, per germline. The length of the CDR3 is 16 residues. V lost 6 bases and J lost 1, with 16 bases in between. Here the CDR3 reads CASTWGGQMNTGELFF. The DNA for the CDR3 is TGCGCCAGCACCTGGGGAGGACAAATGAACACCGGGGAGCTGTTTTTT.

The rearrangement joins TRBV30 to TRBJ2-3; the D is unclear. CDR1 is GTSNPN and CDR2 is SVGIG in the germline V gene (reference sequence). Trimming pared 2 bases from V and 5 bases from J, leaving 2 bases between. This CDR3 is built from 10 residues. CDR3: CAWSQDTQYF. CDR3 DNA sequence: TGTGCCTGGAGTCAAGATACGCAGTATTTT.

This clone came up once. The chain joins TRBV6-5 to TRBJ1-4, with unresolved D. CDR1 is MNHEY, CDR2 SVGAGI, per germline. This CDR3 comprises 14 residues. V dropped 7 bases and J dropped 9 bases, with 18 bases sitting between them. The DNA for the CDR3 is TGTGCCAGCAAAATGACAAATCTGTTTCAAAAACTGTTTTTT. Its protein product is CASKMTNLFQKLFF.

As concerns this clone: The sample carries other DNA sequences with the same CDR3. The J gene is TRBJ2-1, the V gene TRBV9; no firm D call. The germline V gene has CDR1 SGDLS and CDR2 YYNGEE. The CDR3 extends over 14 amino acids. V gave up 0 bases and J gave up 4 bases, with 8 bases separating them. CDR3 nucleotide sequence: TGTGCCAGCAGCGTAGGTTCAGGTTACAATGAGCAGTTCTTC. Translated, it gives CASSVGSGYNEQFF.

This chain links TRBV19 with TRBJ1-1; D not certain. Per germline, CDR1 LNHDA and CDR2 SQIVND (reference sequence). The CDR3 runs to 14 residues. V lost 5 bases to trimming and J lost 7 bases, with 17 bases between them. CDR3 bases: TGTGCCAGTAGTTTGTACCTTTGGTCAGGTGAAGCTTTCTTT. Encoded protein: CASSLYLWSGEAFF.

The V gene is TRBV5-6, the J gene TRBJ1-6, with D tentatively TRBD1 (5 bases). V dropped 4 bases and J dropped 8 bases, with 16 bases sitting between them. CDR1 and CDR2 from the germline V gene are SGHDT and YYEEEE. The CDR3 length is 15 residues. CDR3 in DNA: TGTGCCAGCAGCCCGAGACAGTCTTCCTATTCACCCCTCCACTTT. Its protein is CASSPRQSSYSPLHF.

The V and J genes are TRBV15 and TRBJ2-5; tentatively, D is TRBD1 (5 bases). Germline V CDR1 and CDR2: LNHNV, YYDKDF (reference sequence). There are 13 residues in the CDR3. V was pared by 0 bases and J by 5 bases, with 7 bases between. Written as DNA, the CDR3 is TGTGCCACCAGCAGAGAAGGGGTCGAGACCCAGTACTTC. Protein product: CATSREGVETQYF.

With respect to this clone: This sample also contains other DNA sequences that code for the same CDR3. The chain couples TRBV5-1 to TRBJ2-2, with D perhaps matching TRBD1 (6 bases). CDR3 length equals 14 residues. Trimming cost V 7 bases and J 2 bases, with 12 bases left between them. Germline CDR1 is SGHRS and CDR2 is YFSETQ. The CDR3 DNA is TGCGCCAGCTCACTGGGACAAAACACCGGGGAGCTGTTTTTT. Encoded protein: CASSLGQNTGELFF. The full variable domain, its missing parts supplied by reference TRBV5-1 and TRBJ2-2, is KAGVTQTPRYLIKTRGQQVTLSCSPISGHRSVSWYQQTPGQGLQFLFEYFSETQRNKGNFPGRFSGRQFSNSRSEMNVSTLELGDSALYLCASSLGQNTGELFFGEGSRLTVL.

J is TRBJ2-7 and V is TRBV4-1; TRBD1 matches at 7 bases. V lost 1 base to trimming and J lost 2 bases; unmatched junction nucleotides: 8. CDR1 is MGHRA, CDR2 YSYEKL, per germline. This CDR3 has 16 residues. CDR3 sequence: CASSQGQGDWAYEQYF. The CDR3, as DNA: TGCGCCAGCAGCCAAGGACAGGGCGATTGGGCCTACGAGCAGTACTTC.

This chain uses TRBV6-1 with TRBJ2-7; the D gene is possibly TRBD2 (6 bases). Trimming took 5 bases from V and 6 from J, leaving 20 bases between them. Germline V gene lookup returns CDR1 MNHNS and CDR2 SASEGT. The CDR3 has 15 residues. The CDR3 DNA follows: TGTGCCAGCAGTCCTGCGGGGACCCCTCTTTCCGAGCAGTACTTC. It encodes CASSPAGTPLSEQYF.

The rearrangement links TRBV18 to TRBJ2-5, with D perhaps TRBD2 (5 bases). The germline V gene encodes CDR1 KGHSH and CDR2 LQKENI. The ends were cut back, 6 bases at V and 2 bases at J, with 22 bases in the middle. This CDR3 region has 17 residues. CDR3 nucleotide sequence: TGTGCCAGCTCCCCCTCTAGACTTGACTATTATCAAGAGACCCAGTACTTC. Protein product: CASSPSRLDYYQETQYF.